The clone carrying this T cell receptor (beta chain) was counted a single time. The antigen remains unidentified. The sample originates from a study of tumor-infiltrating lymphocytes in primary liver carcinoma. Overall study context: These were node-negative, non-metastatic T1-T3 tumors of 4.2 to 10 cm.

Extraction also yielded germline DNA, while blood RNA was obtained from unsorted whole blood. General observations from the study: Overlap in tumor-adjacent and tumor-blood pairs fell below that of tumor region pairs.

The V end was cut by 2 bases, the J end by 3 bases, with 24 bases between. The CDR3 extends over 19 amino acids. The germline V gene has CDR1 SGHDT and CDR2 YYEEEE. A constant-region primer primed TCR beta cDNA synthesis from 400 to 550 ng of total RNA. Modified slightly, ARM-PCR produced TCR beta libraries over three nested multiplex PCR rounds. Both of the initial two PCR rounds ran for approximately 10 cycles and employed TRBV1-TRBV30 forward primers alongside a C-beta reverse primer. TCRdb fed the multiplex PCR reads into MiXCR, producing one record per CDR3 protein. Of approximately 330,000 distinct CDR3 sequences detected, less than 65% appear once; the ten largest clones hold about 6%.

The chain has TRBV5-6 and TRBJ2-1, with TRBD1 as a possible D gene (5 bases). The sequence came from a man aged 35-49 years with primary liver carcinoma and hepatitis B virus infection. Sample: peripheral blood. CDR3 amino acids: CASSFFEVSRTKVYNEQFF. CDR3 sequence (DNA): TGTGCCAGCAGCTTCTTTGAGGTGTCCAGGACAAAGGTCTACAATGAGCAGTTCTTC.